This entry features one T cell receptor (beta chain) sequence. What this receptor recognizes is not known. It has no much larger one-base neighbor in the sample; base qualities were not kept. Each collaborating institution followed its own protocols to collect whole blood in K2EDTA tubes. For TCRbeta analysis, collaborators shipped samples as frozen whole blood, isolated PBMCs, or DNA extracted from either of those sample types. The record originates from a study of blood T cell repertoires in COVID-19 (dated by TCRdb to 2020 to 2021). A note on the overall study: Collaborator samples came from the United States, Italy and Spain and covered acute and convalescent phases of COVID-19. The prospective study material was composed of cDNA or gDNA derived from T cells, B-cell-depleted T cells, or PBMCs. Sample metadata almost always included a de-identified subject ID, COVID-19 status, age in years and sex. Deeply sampled blood TCRbeta repertoires from subjects exposed to, actively infected with, or recovered from COVID-19 were included in the dataset. The repertoires were released in a freely available public database intended as a resource for research on the immune response to SARS-CoV-2. Where HLA class I and class II types were available, the types were taken from metadata supplied by the sample provider, not from assay-based typing. Samples came from the ongoing ImmuneRACE study (first 160 participants) plus 1,254 subjects from 6 global collaborators.

Overall study results and their limits: The amount of clinical and demographic metadata varied by source and participant and was provided uncurated.

The germline V gene (reference sequence) specifies PRHDT as CDR1 and FYEKMQ as CDR2. V and J are trimmed by 5 bases and 6 bases, and the gene matches miss 6 bases of the junction. From the cysteine up to the phenylalanine, the CDR3 has a length of 14 residues. Only CDR3 DNA is held: 42 bases, read in frame from base 1. TCRbeta CDR3 regions were amplified from genomic DNA using the immunoSEQ Assay, a bias-controlled multiplex PCR. On the authors' methods: Within the assay, amplification of reference gene primers was used to estimate how many nucleated cells each sample contained. To quantify the absolute abundance of each unique TCRbeta CDR3 rearrangement, sequence reads were collapsed and filtered. Productive Simpson clonality was computed per sample as the square root of Simpson's diversity index over productive rearrangements. The immuneACCESS repertoire file appears here via TCRdb, limited to in-frame rearrangements. These files lack a portion of the clones; in checked studies, under half of the deficit traces to unresolved V genes, and the cause of the others is not known. That table gives V, J and clone size, and the DNA gave D and trimming. For this sample there are 45,000 to 55,000 clones; 84% appear just once. The ten most abundant clones make up 1.5% to 2% of the sample.

This chain joins TRBV13 to TRBJ1-2; a stretch of 10 junction bases matches TRBD1. Sequencing was done on a sample of peripheral blood. The sequence derives from a man over 45 with acute or convalescent COVID-19. Read as DNA, the sequence is TGTGCCAGCAGCCTTGACAGGGGGCAGAATGGCTACACCTTC. Its protein is CASSLDRGQNGYTF.